The T cell receptor (beta chain) described here comes from a study of response to subunit inactivated influenza vaccine. MiXCR, applied by TCRdb to the RT-PCR reads, yields one record per CDR3 protein. The sample includes hundreds of thousands of distinct CDR3 sequences, under 20% of them seen just once. The germline gives CDR1 DFQATT, CDR2 SNEGSKA (reference sequence). Deletions cut 3 bases from V and 8 bases from J, with 19 bases between. The CDR3 length is 14 residues. Here the sequenced sample was PBMCs from blood, taken 4 to 6 days after vaccination. The clonotype originates from a man in his fifties or sixties who received an inactivated influenza vaccine. The gene calls are TRBV20-1 and TRBJ1-2; D ambiguous. The CDR3 DNA reads as TGCAGTGCTAGCCCCGACGTCCCCGGGTTGGGCTACACCTTC. This sequence encodes CSASPDVPGLGYTF.